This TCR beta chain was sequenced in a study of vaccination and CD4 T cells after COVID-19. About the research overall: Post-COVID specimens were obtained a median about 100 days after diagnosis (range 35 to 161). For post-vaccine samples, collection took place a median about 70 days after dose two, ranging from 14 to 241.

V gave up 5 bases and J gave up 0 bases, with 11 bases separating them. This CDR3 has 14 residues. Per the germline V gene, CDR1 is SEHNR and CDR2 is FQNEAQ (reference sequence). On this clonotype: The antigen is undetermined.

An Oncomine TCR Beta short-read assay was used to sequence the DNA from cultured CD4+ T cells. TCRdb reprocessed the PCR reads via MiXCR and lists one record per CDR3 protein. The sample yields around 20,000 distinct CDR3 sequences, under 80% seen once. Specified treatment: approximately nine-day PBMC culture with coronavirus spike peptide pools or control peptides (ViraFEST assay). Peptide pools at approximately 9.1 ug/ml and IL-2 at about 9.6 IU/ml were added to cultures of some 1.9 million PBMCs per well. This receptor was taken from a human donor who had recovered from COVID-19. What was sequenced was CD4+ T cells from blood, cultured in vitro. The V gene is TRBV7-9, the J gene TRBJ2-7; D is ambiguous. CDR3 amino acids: CASSPNSISYEQYF. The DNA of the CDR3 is TGTGCCAGCAGCCCCAACTCGATCTCCTACGAGCAGTACTTC.